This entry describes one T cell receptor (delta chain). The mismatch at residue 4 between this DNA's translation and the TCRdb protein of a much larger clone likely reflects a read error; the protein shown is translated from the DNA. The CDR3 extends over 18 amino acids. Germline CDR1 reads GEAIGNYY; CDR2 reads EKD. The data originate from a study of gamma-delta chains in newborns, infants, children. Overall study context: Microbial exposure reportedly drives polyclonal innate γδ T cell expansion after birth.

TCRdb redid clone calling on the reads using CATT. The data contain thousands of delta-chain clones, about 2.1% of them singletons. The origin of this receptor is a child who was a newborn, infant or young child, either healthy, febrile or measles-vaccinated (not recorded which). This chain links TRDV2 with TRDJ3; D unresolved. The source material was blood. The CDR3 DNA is TGTGCCTGTAACACCGGAGGGTTCAGCTCCTGGGACACCCGACAGATGTTTTTC. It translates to CACNTGGFSSWDTRQMFF.